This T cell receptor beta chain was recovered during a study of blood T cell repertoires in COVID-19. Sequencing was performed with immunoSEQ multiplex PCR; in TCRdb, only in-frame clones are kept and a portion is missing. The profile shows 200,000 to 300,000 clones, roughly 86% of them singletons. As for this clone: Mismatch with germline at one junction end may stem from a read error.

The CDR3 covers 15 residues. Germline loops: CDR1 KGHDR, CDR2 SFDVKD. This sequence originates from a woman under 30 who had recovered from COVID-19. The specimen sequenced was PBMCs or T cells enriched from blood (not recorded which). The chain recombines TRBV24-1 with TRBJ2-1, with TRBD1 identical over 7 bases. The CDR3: CATSADRVSYNEQFF. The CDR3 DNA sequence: TGTGCCACGAGTGCCGACAGGGTCTCCTACAATGAGCAGTTCTTC.